The clone carrying this TCR beta chain has a single count. Its antigen is currently unknown. V lost 0 bases and J lost 8; bases outside the gene matches: 8. The CDR3 totals 15 residues. CDR1 and CDR2 (germline): SGDLS, YYNGEE. These data originate in a study of shared clonotypes between healthy human individuals. Study information: Three plates each covered CD4 naive and memory; CD8 naive two, CD8 memory one.

Findings and caveats of the study: Clonotype sharing across a few donors was observed for around 5% of naive CD4 clonotypes. Few donors limited the genetic and exposure-history diversity represented.

The assay ran at deep level. The data were produced by immunoSEQ multiplex PCR, yet TCRdb's version contains in-frame clones alone and is incomplete. The table lists 1,500,000 or so clones, around 98.5% of them singletons, with about 0.35% in the top ten. The TCR was taken from a man aged 25-45 years in good health. The material sequenced was naive CD4+ T cells sorted from blood. The subset is: CD45RA+ positively selected. The chain uses TRBV9 and TRBJ2-1; 7 bases fit TRBD1. The CDR3 bases are TGTGCCAGCAGCGTAGGAATTGAGGGGGCCTATGAGCAGTTCTTC. Translating gives CASSVGIEGAYEQFF.